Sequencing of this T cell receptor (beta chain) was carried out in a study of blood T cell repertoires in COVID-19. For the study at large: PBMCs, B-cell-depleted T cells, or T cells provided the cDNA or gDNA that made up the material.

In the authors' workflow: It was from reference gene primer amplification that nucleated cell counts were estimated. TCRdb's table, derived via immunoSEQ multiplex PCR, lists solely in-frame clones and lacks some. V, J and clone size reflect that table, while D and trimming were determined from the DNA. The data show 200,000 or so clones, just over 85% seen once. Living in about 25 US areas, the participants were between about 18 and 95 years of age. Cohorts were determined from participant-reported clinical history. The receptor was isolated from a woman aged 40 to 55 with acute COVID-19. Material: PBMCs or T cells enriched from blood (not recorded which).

CDR3 protein: CASSNRGGTTEAFF. CDR3 DNA sequence: TGTGCCAGCAGTAATCGAGGGGGCACGACTGAAGCTTTCTTT. The chain joins TRBV6-5 to TRBJ1-1; TRBD1 agrees at 7 bases. The V and J ends lost 5 bases and 5 bases, in that order; junction bases with no gene match: 8. CDR1 MNHEY and CDR2 SVGAGI come from the germline V gene. The CDR3 has 14 residues.